What follows is one TCR beta chain and its context. Sequencing was performed with immunoSEQ multiplex PCR; in TCRdb, only in-frame clones are kept and a portion is missing. The table has more than 50,000 clones, roughly 78% seen once. The CDR3 is 14 amino acids. The germline gives CDR1 LNHDA, CDR2 SQIVND (reference sequence). Trimming took 5 bases from V and 2 from J, leaving 10 bases between them. The entry originates in a study of blood T cell repertoires in COVID-19. Looking at the study overall: The analysed material was cDNA or gDNA that came from T cells, B-cell-depleted T cells, or PBMCs.

V is TRBV19 and J is TRBJ1-5, with a tentative D call TRBD1 (5 bases). This sequence was found in a human donor in a cohort sampled during active COVID-19. Material: peripheral blood. The CDR3 loop is CASSGRAGNQPQHF. For the CDR3, the DNA is TGTGCCAGTAGTGGCAGGGCTGGCAATCAGCCCCAGCATTTT.